The rows below give T cell receptor beta chains drawn from one sample of a study of blood T cell repertoires in COVID-19. Assay used: immunoSEQ multiplex PCR; TCRdb lists only in-frame clones, some missing. The table has about 110,000 clones, over 75% seen once. What was sequenced was peripheral blood. The receptors derive from a human donor in a cohort sampled during active COVID-19. The CDR3 runs from the conserved cysteine through the conserved F or W.

len	v_gene	CDR3aa
14	TRBV5-4	CASSLRGGPDTQYF
17	TRBV7-9	CASSHAGLAELQETQYF
14	TRBV27	CASSLGHSNYGYTF
14	TRBV15	CATSSQRGDYEQYF
13	TRBV19	CASTLTQGTEAFF
11	TRBV18	CASSQQETQYF
12	TRBV7-9	CASSSNRDTIYF
15	TRBV15	CATSRDGSSNQPQHF
17	TRBV9	CASSVGVRTGNTGELFF
16	TRBV25-1	CASSAEQGRAGNTIYF
14	TRBV27	CASSSDREHTEAFF
14	TRBV6-2/TRBV6-3	CASSHRAMNTEAFF